Following are 30 T cell receptor beta chains from one sample sequenced in a study of blood T cells in healthy people across ages. Together with a sample-barcoded 5' primer, a J-beta primer mix was included in a second PCR lasting 7 to 11 cycles. Using its own MiXCR run on the 5' RACE reads, TCRdb lists one record per CDR3 protein. The table records over 700,000 distinct CDR3 sequences, 25% of them present only once. This same sample was also taken into another study, of T cells of mothers and their children.

Material for sequencing was blood. These receptor sequences come from a boy younger than 18 in good health.

This clonotype was seen a few times. V and J are TRBV6-6 and TRBJ2-5, with TRBD2 identical over 8 bases. The CDR3 length is 16 residues. Germline V gives CDR1 MNHNY, CDR2 SVGAGI (reference sequence). The V gene end was trimmed by 6 bases and the J gene end by 5 bases; junction bases not matched to a gene: 14. The CDR3 region is CASRRGLAGRWETQYF. The DNA of the CDR3 is TGTGCCAGCAGACGCGGACTAGCAGGACGTTGGGAGACCCAGTACTTC.

This clonotype showed up just a few times. This chain links TRBV7-9 with TRBJ2-7; 9 bases are a match to TRBD1. Trimming removed 6 bases from V and 5 bases from J; junction bases left unmatched: 11. The CDR3 has 15 amino acids. Germline loops: CDR1 SEHNR, CDR2 FQNEAQ (reference sequence). CDR3 nucleotides: TGTGCCAGCAGGGAGACCGGGACAGGGTTCGACGAGCAGTACTTC. This translates into CASRETGTGFDEQYF.

V is TRBV5-1 and J is TRBJ2-5, with 7 bases aligning to TRBD1. The end of the DNA fits TRBJ2-1 better, so the J call may be wrong. The CDR3 has 16 amino acids. Germline lookup yields CDR1 SGHRS and CDR2 YFSETQ. The DNA for the CDR3 is TGCGCCAGCAGCGGCCTAGACAGGGAATCCTACAATGAGCAGTTCTTC. Amino acids: CASSGLDRESYNEQFF.

The rearrangement links TRBV11-2 to TRBJ2-5; a possible D gene is TRBD1 (6 bases). The germline CDR1 and CDR2 sequences are SGHAT and FQNNGV. Trimming cost V 5 bases and J 1 base, with 17 bases left between them. This CDR3 is built from 16 residues. The chain's CDR3 is CASSPVRTGIQETQYF. CDR3 nucleotide sequence: TGTGCCAGCAGCCCTGTCAGAACAGGGATCCAAGAGACCCAGTACTTC.

This clonotype was seen a handful of times. An end of the junction differs from the germline gene, which may be a read error. This rearrangement joins TRBV10-3 to TRBJ2-1; the D is unclear. From germline, CDR1 is ENHRY and CDR2 SYGVKD. The CDR3 sequence is 12 residues long. The CDR3 loop is CAITDSDNEQFF. CDR3 in DNA: TGTGCCATCACCGACTCTGACAATGAGCAGTTTTTC.

The V and J genes are TRBV19 and TRBJ1-2; D may be TRBD1 (5 bases). CDR3 size: 13 residues. V shed 5 bases and J shed 4 bases, with 11 bases lying between them. The germline V gene encodes CDR1 LNHDA and CDR2 SQIVND (reference sequence). CDR3 sequence (DNA): TGTGCCAGTAGTGTGGACACCCTCTATGGCTACACCTTC. This codes for CASSVDTLYGYTF.

V gene TRBV6-5 combines with J gene TRBJ1-3; D might be TRBD1 (5 bases). Trimming removed 4 bases from V and 3 bases from J, with 13 bases in between. The CDR3 has 15 residues. Germline CDR1 MNHEY, CDR2 SVGAGI. The CDR3 reads CASSLAGPDGNTIYF. The DNA for the CDR3 is TGTGCCAGCAGTTTAGCAGGGCCGGATGGAAACACCATATATTTT.

This clonotype has only a few counts. J is TRBJ1-2 and V is TRBV29-1; the D is unclear. The CDR3 consists of 14 residues. V lost 2 bases to trimming and J lost 0 bases, with 10 bases between them. Germline CDR1 and CDR2: SQVTM and ANQGSEA. The CDR3 region is CSVEQDDPNYGYTF. The CDR3 nucleotides read TGCAGCGTTGAACAGGACGATCCTAACTATGGCTACACCTTC.

The table lists this clonotype with a few counts. CDR3 region: CASNGQGAYNEQFF. CDR3 sequence (DNA): TGTGCCAGCAATGGACAGGGGGCCTACAATGAGCAGTTCTTC. The J gene is TRBJ2-1, the V gene TRBV6-5, with 10 bases identical to TRBD1. Germline V gene data show CDR1 as MNHEY and CDR2 as SVGAGI. V shed 7 bases, J shed 2 bases, and the junction held 2 bases outside the gene matches. CDR3 length equals 14 residues.

The chain employs TRBV29-1 and TRBJ2-2; 14 bases fit TRBD2. Looked up from germline, CDR1 is SQVTM and CDR2 is ANQGSEA. V was pared by 8 bases and J by 4 bases, with 9 bases of the junction left unmatched. There are 16 residues in the CDR3. CDR3 in DNA: TGCAGCACCTCCGGGACTAGCGGGAGAACCACCGGGGAGCTGTTTTTT. It yields the protein CSTSGTSGRTTGELFF.

This clonotype was picked up a small number of times. This chain connects TRBV3-1 to TRBJ2-5; TRBD1 agrees at 7 bases. Germline lookup yields CDR1 LGHDT and CDR2 YNNKEL (reference sequence). The trim removed 8 bases at V and 5 bases at J, leaving 8 bases unmatched. There are 13 residues in the CDR3. CDR3 amino acids: CASVQGLLETQYF. For the CDR3, the DNA is TGTGCCAGCGTACAGGGGTTGTTGGAGACCCAGTACTTC.

This clonotype was observed a handful of times. The rearrangement joins TRBV3-1 to TRBJ2-4; D remains ambiguous. The CDR3 consists of 14 residues. Per germline, CDR1 LGHDT and CDR2 YNNKEL (reference sequence). V shed 0 bases and J shed 7 bases, with 10 bases lying between them. CDR3 coding DNA: TGTGCCAGCAGCCAAGATAGGAGAAACAACATTCAGTACTTC. It specifies CASSQDRRNNIQYF. The complete variable domain, with remaining parts taken from reference TRBV3-1 and TRBJ2-4, reads DTAVSQTPKYLVTQMGNDKSIKCEQNLGHDTMYWYKQDSKKFLKIMFSYNNKELIINETVPNRFSPKSPDKAHLNLHINSLELGDSAVYFCASSQDRRNNIQYFGAGTRLSVL.

This clonotype has only a few counts. J is TRBJ2-1 and V is TRBV29-1, with 9 nucleotides matching TRBD2. After removal of 7 bases from V and 3 bases from J, the junction contained 1 base not matched to a gene. Germline V CDR1 and CDR2: SQVTM, ANQGSEA. This CDR3 has 12 amino acids. This chain's CDR3 is CSAAGGYNEQFF. DNA of the CDR3: TGCAGCGCAGCGGGGGGCTACAATGAGCAGTTCTTC.

This clonotype turned up a few times. The chain couples TRBV29-1 to TRBJ2-5; no clear D. In germline, CDR1 is SQVTM, CDR2 ANQGSEA. The CDR3 contains 12 residues. Trimming took 1 base from V and 7 from J, leaving 10 bases between them. DNA of the CDR3: TGCAGCGTTGAAGCGGATCCAGGGACCCAGTACTTC. It specifies CSVEADPGTQYF.

This clonotype was seen only once. The J gene is TRBJ2-4, the V gene TRBV13; no firm D call. The V end was cut by 5 bases, the J end by 0 bases, with 11 bases between. The germline gives CDR1 PRHDT, CDR2 FYEKMQ (reference sequence). The CDR3 covers 15 residues. This CDR3 reads CASSAITLAKNIQYF. The DNA of the CDR3 is TGTGCCAGCAGCGCAATTACTCTAGCCAAAAACATTCAGTACTTC. The full variable domain, its missing parts supplied by reference TRBV13 and TRBJ2-4, is AAGVIQSPRHLIKEKRETATLKCYPIPRHDTVYWYQQGPGQDPQFLISFYEKMQSDKGSIPDRFSAQQFSDYHSELNMSSLELGDSALYFCASSAITLAKNIQYFGAGTRLSVL.

This clonotype was seen a handful of times. The V call is TRBV7-9, the J call TRBJ2-5, with TRBD2 as a possible D gene (6 bases). Germline V gene data show CDR1 as SEHNR and CDR2 as FQNEAQ (reference sequence). This CDR3 comprises 15 residues. V shed 3 bases and J shed 1 base, with 12 bases lying between them. This chain's CDR3 is CASSFGGMPQETQYF. The CDR3 region has the DNA TGTGCCAGCAGCTTCGGCGGGATGCCCCAAGAGACCCAGTACTTC.

This clonotype was observed a few times. The CDR3 DNA reads as TGCAGTGCGGGGGGGGGTGCCAAAAACATTCAGTACTTC. Its protein is CSAGGGAKNIQYF. This rearrangement joins TRBV20-1 to TRBJ2-4, with 7 positions matching TRBD2. The CDR3 is made up of 13 amino acids. Germline CDR1 reads DFQATT; CDR2 reads SNEGSKA (reference sequence). V shed 6 bases and J 1 base; nucleotides not matched to a gene: 3.

The chain carries TRBV7-3 and TRBJ2-3, with 8 bases that match TRBD2. The CDR3 totals 13 residues. V was pared by 1 base and J by 11 bases, with 5 bases of the junction left unmatched. Germline V gene sequence: CDR1 SGHTA, CDR2 FQGTGA. CDR3 DNA sequence: TGTGCCAGCAGCTTAAATGGAGCGGGGGAGCAGTATTTT. Translation: CASSLNGAGEQYF.

V usage is TRBV9 and J usage is TRBJ2-3; TRBD2 aligns across 9 bases. CDR1 SGDLS and CDR2 YYNGEE come from the germline V gene. Germline trimming cut 2 bases from V and 2 bases from J; bases unmatched to any gene: 6. CDR3 size: 16 residues. The CDR3 DNA reads TGTGCCAGCAGCGTTGGGGCTAGCGGGATCACAGATACGCAGTATTTT. Protein product: CASSVGASGITDTQYF.

The chain recombines TRBV7-9 with TRBJ1-1, with D perhaps matching TRBD1 (6 bases). Germline V gene data show CDR1 as SEHNR and CDR2 as FQNEAQ (reference sequence). Trimming pared 7 bases from V and 4 bases from J, leaving 16 bases between. This CDR3 comprises 14 residues. CDR3 sequence reads: CASIQGGAATEAFF. CDR3 DNA sequence: TGTGCCAGCATCCAAGGGGGGGCGGCCACTGAAGCTTTCTTT.

This clonotype occurred a few times. The CDR3 DNA sequence: TGCAGCGTTGAAGGGGCACCGGGGACGGCAGAGACCCAGTACTTC. Translating it yields CSVEGAPGTAETQYF. The rearrangement links TRBV29-1 to TRBJ2-5; either TRBD1 or TRBD2 may fit D (5 bases each). The CDR3 covers 15 residues. Trimming left V 1 base short and J 4 bases short, with 16 bases between. Per germline, CDR1 SQVTM and CDR2 ANQGSEA. Using reference TRBV29-1 and TRBJ2-5 for the parts outside the CDR3, the full variable domain is SAVISQKPSRDICQRGTSLTIQCQVDSQVTMMFWYRQQPGQSLTLIATANQGSEATYESGFVIDKFPISRPNLTFSTLTVSNMSPEDSSIYLCSVEGAPGTAETQYFGPGTRLLVL.

This sequence joins TRBV24-1 and TRBJ2-7, with no clear D. Germline CDR1 is KGHDR and CDR2 is SFDVKD. V was pared by 2 bases and J by 3 bases, with 19 bases between. The CDR3 has 17 amino acids. In DNA, the CDR3 is TGTGCCACCAGTGATTCCGCCTTGAGTACCGGGCACTACGAGCAGTACTTC. Protein: CATSDSALSTGHYEQYF.

This CDR3 is CASSLLYRDNEKLFF. The CDR3 DNA reads as TGTGCCAGCAGCTTACTGTACAGGGATAATGAAAAACTGTTTTTT. The V gene is TRBV7-9, the J gene TRBJ1-4; D perhaps matches TRBD1 (6 bases). This CDR3 comprises 15 residues. Germline assignment: CDR1 SEHNR and CDR2 FQNEAQ (reference sequence). Trimming removed 2 bases at V and 4 bases at J, with 11 bases between.

This clonotype was recorded a few times. The V call is TRBV5-5, the J call TRBJ2-7, with D possibly being TRBD1 (5 bases). V lost 5 bases and J 5 bases, leaving 14 bases between the germline ends. This CDR3 is built from 13 residues. From germline, CDR1 is SGHKS and CDR2 YYEKEE (reference sequence). The CDR3 here is CASRHGQSNEQYF. For the CDR3, the DNA is TGTGCCAGCAGACACGGACAATCTAACGAGCAGTACTTC.

The table lists this clonotype with a few counts. This chain links TRBV29-1 with TRBJ1-2; 7 positions match TRBD1. Germline lookup yields CDR1 SQVTM and CDR2 ANQGSEA. V lost 6 bases to trimming and J lost 6 bases; unmatched junction nucleotides: 7. The CDR3 length is 12 residues. CDR3 bases: TGCAGCGTAAATGGACAGGTCAATGGCTACACCTTC. This sequence encodes CSVNGQVNGYTF.

The chain recombines TRBV29-1 with TRBJ2-5; D may be TRBD2 (6 bases). The J call may be mistaken, given a closer DNA end match to TRBJ2-1. Per the germline V gene, CDR1 is SQVTM and CDR2 is ANQGSEA. CDR3 length: 14 amino acids. Here the CDR3 DNA reads TGCAGCGTTGAAGGGGCTAGACAAAGGAGGGTGCAGTTCTTC. Its translation is CSVEGARQRRVQFF.

This clonotype was counted only a few times. The chain uses TRBV6-2 or TRBV6-3 and TRBJ2-3; 8 nucleotides line up with TRBD2. Germline assignment: CDR1 MNHEY and CDR2 SVGEGT. The CDR3 consists of 14 residues. The junction had 11 bases not matched to a gene; V was cut back by 6 bases and J by 9 bases. The CDR3 here is CASSRSGGASTQYF. The CDR3 coding sequence is TGTGCCAGCAGCCGATCCGGGGGGGCAAGCACGCAGTATTTT.

The chain uses TRBV7-3 and TRBJ2-1, with unresolved D. CDR1 is SGHTA and CDR2 is FQGTGA in the germline V gene. The CDR3 runs to 14 residues. V was shortened by 4 bases and J by 5 bases, with 12 bases between the two germline ends. CDR3 DNA: TGTGCCAGCAGCTACGATATTAGAAACAATGAGCAGTTCTTC. The encoded protein is CASSYDIRNNEQFF.

The rearrangement links TRBV20-1 to TRBJ1-1, with TRBD1 as a possible D gene (5 bases). This CDR3 is 11 amino acids long. V gave up 5 bases and J gave up 11 bases, with 15 bases separating them. Germline CDR1 DFQATT, CDR2 SNEGSKA (reference sequence). CDR3 loop: CSAPRGDLAFF. The DNA for the CDR3 is TGCAGTGCTCCCCGGGGGGATTTGGCTTTCTTT.

This clonotype was counted between two and nine times. This rearrangement joins TRBV20-1 to TRBJ2-5, with D unresolved. The DNA end is more similar to TRBJ2-1, so the J call may be wrong. This CDR3 region has 15 residues. Looked up from germline, CDR1 is DFQATT and CDR2 is SNEGSKA (reference sequence). The CDR3 region has the DNA TGCAGTGCTAGTCTCCGGGCGATGGATCCTAATGAGCAGTTCTTC. Residues: CSASLRAMDPNEQFF.